This TCR beta chain was found in a study of cytomegalovirus exposure and HLA in healthy donors. Broader study findings: Compared with the roughly 700-donor mean, an Asian-associated ancestry cluster reportedly had fewer N-insertions, according to a later analysis. Later analysis identified around 15,000 TCR beta sequences associated with HLA alleles, using a false discovery rate threshold of 0.05. Reports credit the classifier with highly specific, highly sensitive diagnosis of cytomegalovirus status.

Amplification used 60 Vbeta primers and 13 Jbeta primers. Sequencing used immunoSEQ multiplex PCR; TCRdb keeps in-frame clones, though not all of them. The sample holds about 76,000 clones, around 84% seen once. Those who donated were healthy bone marrow donors. In the case of this clone: As yet, its antigen is unknown.

This CDR3 has 13 residues. CDR1 is SEHNR, CDR2 FQNEAQ, per germline (reference sequence). Trimming removed 2 bases from V and 4 bases from J, with 8 bases in between. The TCR originated in a woman in her 40s in good health and CMV-seropositive. V usage is TRBV7-9 and J usage is TRBJ1-2; D not certain. The sample taken for sequencing was PBMCs. The CDR3 is CASSLQDFYGYTF. The CDR3 bases are TGTGCCAGCAGCTTACAGGATTTCTATGGCTACACCTTC.